This entry lists 12 T cell receptor beta chains sequenced from one sample in a study of T cell changes during pregnancy in multiple sclerosis. Clones were read by immunoSEQ multiplex PCR, and TCRdb kept only the in-frame ones, dropping some. This sample yields 20,000 to 25,000 clones, of which 85% are seen a single time; 15% to 18% belongs to the top ten. The sample was CD8+ T cells from peripheral blood mononuclear cells, taken in the first trimester of pregnancy. These receptors were collected from a female donor in good health, enrolled as a control in a pregnancy study.

V usage is TRBV7-2 and J usage is TRBJ2-3, with TRBD2 matching 13 bases. The CDR3 sequence is 16 residues long. Germline V gives CDR1 SGHTA, CDR2 FQGNSA. V dropped 1 base and J dropped 3; count of bases not matched to a gene: 1. For the CDR3, the DNA is TGTGCCAGCAGCTTAGAACTAGCGGGGGGGACAGATACGCAGTATTTT. Translating gives CASSLELAGGTDTQYF.

The rearrangement uses TRBV7-9 and TRBJ2-1, with TRBD2 as a possible D gene (6 bases). In germline, CDR1 is SEHNR, CDR2 FQNEAQ (reference sequence). The CDR3 sequence is 17 residues long. Trimming shortened V by 4 bases and J by 15 bases, and 31 bases separated the two germline ends. The CDR3 DNA follows: TGTGCCAGCAGCTCCACCCAACTAGGTCGGACCGGTGACGGGAGGTTCTTC. It yields the protein CASSSTQLGRTGDGRFF.

This clone was recorded a few times. This rearrangement joins TRBV5-5 to TRBJ1-1; D unresolved. The CDR3 consists of 14 residues. With 1 base removed from V and 8 bases from J, the gap between germline ends came to 15 bases. Germline assignment: CDR1 SGHKS and CDR2 YYEKEE (reference sequence). In DNA, the CDR3 is TGTGCCAGCAGCTTGTTGTCCGGGGTAAGAGAAGCTTTCTTT. Protein: CASSLLSGVREAFF.

The J gene is TRBJ2-7, the V gene TRBV6-6; the D gene is possibly TRBD2 (5 bases). Germline CDR1 MNHNY, CDR2 SVGAGI (reference sequence). Trimming stripped 7 bases from V and 3 bases from J, with 16 bases between. This CDR3 spans 14 amino acids. The CDR3 sequence is CASTLLGRGYEQYF. The CDR3 nucleotides read TGTGCCAGCACCCTCCTTGGACGGGGCTACGAGCAGTACTTC.

V usage is TRBV9 and J usage is TRBJ2-4, with 7 positions matching TRBD1. CDR3 length: 13 residues. The V segment lost 3 bases and the J segment 5 bases; nucleotides outside the gene matches: 2. Germline V gene sequence: CDR1 SGDLS, CDR2 YYNGEE. CDR3 bases: TGTGCCAGCAGCGAGGGGACAGAAAACATTCAGTACTTC. This sequence encodes CASSEGTENIQYF.

This chain links TRBV6-6 with TRBJ1-3; D possibly corresponds to TRBD1 (5 bases). V lost 0 bases and J lost 3, with 9 bases in between. This CDR3 region has 15 residues. Germline V gene sequence: CDR1 MNHNY, CDR2 SVGAGI (reference sequence). The CDR3 bases are TGTGCCAGCAGTTACTCCCAGGGAAGTGGAAACACCATATATTTT. It specifies CASSYSQGSGNTIYF.

This clone was seen more than once but under ten times. J is TRBJ1-2 and V is TRBV6-1, with D perhaps matching TRBD1 (6 bases). Germline V gene sequence: CDR1 MNHNS, CDR2 SASEGT. The CDR3 covers 12 residues. V dropped 5 bases and J dropped 8 bases, with 12 bases sitting between them. The CDR3 loop is CASSPDSGGYTF. Written as DNA, the CDR3 is TGTGCCAGCAGTCCGGACAGCGGCGGCTACACCTTC.

The chain recombines TRBV28 with TRBJ2-1; tentative D call: TRBD2 (6 bases). The germline V and J ends were trimmed by 7 bases and 9 bases, with 19 bases remaining between them. Germline V gene lookup returns CDR1 MDHEN and CDR2 SYDVKM. The CDR3 length is 14 residues. CDR3 sequence (DNA): TGTGCCAGCACCTCACCGCAGACGGGGGTTGAGCAGTTCTTC. Its protein product is CASTSPQTGVEQFF.

Note on this clone: The junction and the germline gene differ at one end; a read error may be behind it. The chain links TRBV7-9 to TRBJ2-1; D possibly corresponds to TRBD2 (5 bases). The CDR3 sequence is 13 residues long. The V gene's germline CDR1 is SEHNR and CDR2 FQNEAQ (reference sequence). CDR3 in DNA: TGTGCCAGCGAAGCTAGCTCCCACAATGAGCAGTTCTTC. Protein sequence: CASEASSHNEQFF.

This clone showed up just a few times. The chain links TRBV9 to TRBJ2-5, with 8 bases matching TRBD1. V dropped 1 base and J dropped 1; count of bases not matched to a gene: 0. Germline V gene sequence: CDR1 SGDLS, CDR2 YYNGEE. This CDR3 region has 14 residues. The CDR3 DNA sequence: TGTGCCAGCAGCGTACAGGGGGCCCAAGAGACCCAGTACTTC. This gives the protein CASSVQGAQETQYF.

The rearrangement uses TRBV7-9 and TRBJ2-3; 7 bases fit TRBD1. The junction had 9 bases not matched to a gene; V was cut back by 4 bases and J by 2 bases. This CDR3 comprises 16 residues. Germline V gene lookup returns CDR1 SEHNR and CDR2 FQNEAQ (reference sequence). The CDR3 loop reads CASSYPQGRDTDTQYF. In nucleotides, the CDR3 is TGTGCCAGCAGCTACCCACAGGGGCGTGACACAGATACGCAGTATTTT. Full variable domain (outside the CDR3, taken from reference TRBV7-9 and TRBJ2-3): DTGVSQNPRHKITKRGQNVTFRCDPISEHNRLYWYRQTLGQGPEFLTYFQNEAQLEKSRLLSDRFSAERPKGSFSTLEIQRTEQGDSAMYLCASSYPQGRDTDTQYFGPGTRLTVL.

The chain is built from TRBV2 and TRBJ2-1, with TRBD2 matching 11 bases. V lost 8 bases and J lost 4; bases outside the gene matches: 4. CDR3 length equals 14 residues. Germline lookup yields CDR1 SNHLY and CDR2 FYNNEI. The CDR3 region is CASPGLAVYNEQFF. Written as DNA, the CDR3 is TGTGCCAGCCCGGGACTAGCGGTTTACAATGAGCAGTTCTTC.